Sequencing of this T cell receptor beta chain was carried out in a study of blood T cell repertoires in COVID-19. For the study at large: The origin of the acute and convalescent COVID-19 samples was the United States, Italy and Spain. Sources were T cells, B-cell-depleted T cells, or PBMCs; the material itself was cDNA or gDNA.

Methods used by the authors: Amplification from reference gene primers served as the basis for estimated nucleated cell counts. Assay used: immunoSEQ multiplex PCR; TCRdb lists only in-frame clones, some missing. V and J calls and clone size are those listed in that table; D and trimming were worked out from the DNA. The sample carries about 160,000 clones, 65% to 90% recorded once. CDR3 length: 13 residues. Between the trimmed V and J ends, which lost 3 bases and 2 bases, there was a span of 11 bases. The germline V gene encodes CDR1 DFQATT and CDR2 SNEGSKA (reference sequence). Seattle patient enrollment occurred during active infection, with longitudinal follow-up thereafter. This clone showed up just a few times.

The sample consisted of peripheral blood. This clonotype was sampled from a woman aged 40 to 50 with COVID-19, enrolled during active disease. The chain couples TRBV20-1 to TRBJ2-7; TRBD1 is a possible D gene (5 bases). CDR3 amino acids: CSASRQGPYEQYV. The CDR3 DNA sequence: TGCAGTGCTAGTAGGCAGGGCCCCTACGAGCAGTACGTC.